This T cell receptor (beta chain) derives from a study of T cell responses to AZD1222 COVID-19 vaccine. As to this clone: Its antigen is as yet unknown.

Using immunoSEQ multiplex PCR, the repertoire was profiled, and TCRdb retains in-frame clones only, with some absent. Counted here are around 170,000 clones, less than 95% occurring once; the ten biggest clones make up less than 5.5%. CDR1 is MNHEY and CDR2 is SVGEGT in the germline V gene. The V and J ends lost 6 bases and 3 bases, in that order; junction bases with no gene match: 5. The CDR3 spans 13 residues. Findings of the study overall: Nearly half of spike-specific TCRs reportedly target variant regions that are unmutated in the B.1.351 and B.1.1.7 variants. Repertoires were sampled only after the peak T cell response. Among AZD1222 vaccinees, only 5 or 6 were seropositive at baseline.

The sequence came from an adult in good health. The sequencing here drew on peripheral blood, taken on day 0 of AZD1222 vaccination. V gene TRBV6-2 or TRBV6-3 combines with J gene TRBJ2-7; 7 bases match TRBD1. The CDR3 coding sequence is TGTGCCAGCAGCGCCGGGACAGTCTACGAGCAGTACTTC. It specifies CASSAGTVYEQYF.